This paragraph reports one T cell receptor (beta chain). TRB cDNA libraries were made by UMI-labeled 5' RACE. TCRdb re-called the 5' RACE reads; one entry per CDR3 protein, DNA not given. The ten top clones account for approximately 1.4%, within a sample of 46,000 or so distinct CDR3 sequences. The sample comes from a study of CXCR3-negative and CXCR3-positive naive CD8 T cells. The CDR3 contains 12 residues. CDR1 is SQVTM and CDR2 is ANQGSEA in the germline V gene. This rearrangement joins TRBV29-1 to TRBJ2-7; there is no DNA to check the TCRdb D call of TRBD1. The sequence was collected from a human donor in good health. Some clones in this sample may be carry-over from other donors' samples. Sequencing used naive CXCR3- CD8+ T cells from blood. Subset: CD45RO-CCR7+CD27+CD95- naive CD8+ T cells lacking CXCR3 (TNR3-). The CDR3 reads CSVTGAGAEQYF.